This TCR beta chain stems from a study of PD-1 blockade in classical Hodgkin lymphoma. Overall study results and limits: Newly diagnosed patients were said to have less baseline TCR diversity than healthy donors did.

Profiling relied on immunoSEQ multiplex PCR, and the TCRdb table lists in-frame clones only, not all of them. The sample yields a few thousand clones, 70% seen once. The CDR3 length is 14 residues. In germline, CDR1 is SEHNR, CDR2 FQNEAQ (reference sequence). With 6 bases removed from V and 1 base from J, the gap between germline ends came to 12 bases. With regard to this clone: Its target is not known.

Documented time point: cycle 4 day 1 (C4D1), after less than 7 weeks of nivolumab. All trial patients relapsed after autologous stem cell transplantation. Magnetic negative selection was used to purify CD8+ T cells from thawed PBMCs. The source was CD8+ T cells from blood, collected before the fourth cycle of nivolumab. The receptor was derived from a human donor with classical Hodgkin lymphoma. The rearrangement uses TRBV7-9 and TRBJ1-1; D uncertain. CDR3 bases: TGTGCCAGCAGTCCTGCTGTGGGGAACACTGAAGCTTTCTTT. This gives the protein CASSPAVGNTEAFF.